Listed below are T cell receptor beta chains from one sample, sequenced in a study of cytomegalovirus exposure and HLA in healthy donors. The table came from immunoSEQ multiplex PCR; TCRdb's copy has only in-frame clones and leaves some out. The profile shows about 140,000 clones, approximately 80% of them singletons. Sequencing was done on a sample of PBMCs. The receptor source for this set is a woman in her forties or fifties in good health and CMV-seropositive. CDR3s include the opening cysteine and the closing phenylalanine or tryptophan. Each record gives: clone size, J gene, V gene, D gene, CDR3 DNA, CDR3 protein. D genes are given only for firm matches. Clone size is stated in some rows and not others, as once, few, many or a class when expanded.

abundance: .; j_gene: TRBJ1-6; v_gene: TRBV5-6; d_gene: TRBD1; CDR3nt: TGTGCCAGCAGCGGATACAGGGGATTGACCTATAATTCACCCCTCCACTTT; CDR3aa: CASSGYRGLTYNSPLHF
abundance: once; j_gene: TRBJ2-3; v_gene: TRBV5-4; d_gene: TRBD1; CDR3nt: TGTGCCAGCACCTTTGGGACAGCCGCAGATACGCAGTATTTT; CDR3aa: CASTFGTAADTQYF
abundance: .; j_gene: TRBJ1-2; v_gene: TRBV15; d_gene: .; CDR3nt: TGTGCCACCAGCAGGGGGGCCTTTACCAGGGGCTATGGCTACACCTTC; CDR3aa: CATSRGAFTRGYGYTF
abundance: .; j_gene: TRBJ1-4; v_gene: TRBV5-8; d_gene: TRBD1; CDR3nt: TGTGCCAGCAGCCCAGGGACAGACGCCTCAACTAATGAAAAACTGTTTTTT; CDR3aa: CASSPGTDASTNEKLFF
abundance: .; j_gene: TRBJ1-2; v_gene: TRBV11-2; d_gene: .; CDR3nt: TGTGCCAGCGCAGTAACTAACTATGGCTACACCTTC; CDR3aa: CASAVTNYGYTF
abundance: .; j_gene: TRBJ2-3; v_gene: TRBV28; d_gene: .; CDR3nt: TGTGCCAGCAGTTTGGTTTTCGGGGGAGCCACAGATACGCAGTATTTT; CDR3aa: CASSLVFGGATDTQYF
abundance: .; j_gene: TRBJ1-4; v_gene: TRBV2; d_gene: .; CDR3nt: TGTGCCAGCAGTGAATTTCAGGGTGAAAAACTGTTTTTT; CDR3aa: CASSEFQGEKLFF
abundance: .; j_gene: TRBJ1-1; v_gene: TRBV4-1; d_gene: .; CDR3nt: TGCGCCAGCAGCCAACGGAGCATGAACACTGAAGCTTTCTTT; CDR3aa: CASSQRSMNTEAFF
abundance: .; j_gene: TRBJ1-2; v_gene: TRBV6-5; d_gene: .; CDR3nt: TGTGCCAGCAGTTACTTACAGCCGCCTAACTATGGCTACACCTTC; CDR3aa: CASSYLQPPNYGYTF
abundance: .; j_gene: TRBJ2-1; v_gene: TRBV7-3; d_gene: .; CDR3nt: TGTGCCAGCAGCTTAAATGGGCGGGGTGAGCAGTTCTTC; CDR3aa: CASSLNGRGEQFF
abundance: .; j_gene: TRBJ2-3; v_gene: TRBV28; d_gene: .; CDR3nt: TGTGCCAGCAGTTTAAGCGTCGGTAGCGAGAGCACAGATACGCAGTATTTT; CDR3aa: CASSLSVGSESTDTQYF
abundance: .; j_gene: TRBJ2-5; v_gene: TRBV5-1; d_gene: TRBD1; CDR3nt: TGCGCCAGCAGCGTGGGACAGGGTGGAGAGACCCAGTACTTC; CDR3aa: CASSVGQGGETQYF
abundance: .; j_gene: TRBJ2-1; v_gene: TRBV7-3; d_gene: TRBD2; CDR3nt: TGTGCCAGCAGCTTAATGGCTAGCGGGGTCAATGAGCAGTTCTTC; CDR3aa: CASSLMASGVNEQFF
abundance: .; j_gene: TRBJ2-1; v_gene: TRBV7-3; d_gene: TRBD1; CDR3nt: TGTGCCAGCAGCTCCGGGACAGGGGGCCCTGGGAAACAGTTCTTC; CDR3aa: CASSSGTGGPGKQFF
abundance: .; j_gene: TRBJ2-5; v_gene: TRBV15; d_gene: .; CDR3nt: TGTGCCACCAGCAGAGAACTCCAAGAGACCCAGTACTTC; CDR3aa: CATSRELQETQYF
abundance: .; j_gene: TRBJ1-4; v_gene: TRBV4-3; d_gene: TRBD1; CDR3nt: TGCGCCAGCAGCCGCCTTACCGGGACAGGAGAGCCGGGGGCTAATGAAAAACTGTTTTTT; CDR3aa: CASSRLTGTGEPGANEKLFF
abundance: few; j_gene: TRBJ1-2; v_gene: TRBV13; d_gene: .; CDR3nt: TGTGCCAGCAGCTTCGATGGCTACACCTTC; CDR3aa: CASSFDGYTF
abundance: .; j_gene: TRBJ1-5; v_gene: TRBV7-4; d_gene: TRBD1; CDR3nt: TGTGCCAGCAGCTCGGACAGGGCTGGACATCAGCCCCAGCATTTT; CDR3aa: CASSSDRAGHQPQHF
abundance: .; j_gene: TRBJ2-1; v_gene: TRBV10-3; d_gene: .; CDR3nt: TGTGCCACCAAGACAAGCACCTACAATGAGCAGTTCTTC; CDR3aa: CATKTSTYNEQFF
abundance: .; j_gene: TRBJ1-2; v_gene: TRBV6-5; d_gene: TRBD1; CDR3nt: TGTGCCAGCATAGACAGGGCCTATGGCTACACCTTC; CDR3aa: CASIDRAYGYTF
abundance: .; j_gene: TRBJ2-2; v_gene: TRBV5-1; d_gene: .; CDR3nt: TGCGCCAGCAGCTTGGGAGCCGAGGGCACCGGGGAGCTGTTTTTT; CDR3aa: CASSLGAEGTGELFF
abundance: once; j_gene: TRBJ1-6; v_gene: TRBV10-1; d_gene: .; CDR3nt: TGCGCCAGCAGTGAACCCCCGAGGACAGATAGCTCCTATAATTCACCCCTCCACTTT; CDR3aa: CASSEPPRTDSSYNSPLHF
abundance: .; j_gene: TRBJ1-5; v_gene: TRBV10-3; d_gene: TRBD1; CDR3nt: TGTGCCATCAGTGGAGGGACAGAAAGCAATCAGCCCCAGCATTTT; CDR3aa: CAISGGTESNQPQHF
abundance: .; j_gene: TRBJ2-5; v_gene: TRBV29-1; d_gene: TRBD2; CDR3nt: TGCAGCGTCCGGACTAGCGGGGGGGCTAGGGAGGAGACCCAGTACTTC; CDR3aa: CSVRTSGGAREETQYF
abundance: .; j_gene: TRBJ2-2; v_gene: TRBV4-3; d_gene: TRBD2; CDR3nt: TGCGCCAGCAGCCAATTTACCTCTGGACTAGCGGGAAACACCGGGGAGCTGTTTTTT; CDR3aa: CASSQFTSGLAGNTGELFF
abundance: .; j_gene: TRBJ1-5; v_gene: TRBV5-6; d_gene: .; CDR3nt: TGTGCCAGCAGCAGACCGGGGGATCAGCCCCAGCATTTT; CDR3aa: CASSRPGDQPQHF
abundance: once; j_gene: TRBJ2-7; v_gene: TRBV6-6; d_gene: TRBD2; CDR3nt: TGTGCCAGCAGCCAAGCCGGGACTAGCGGGAGCTACGAGCAGTACTTC; CDR3aa: CASSQAGTSGSYEQYF
abundance: few; j_gene: TRBJ1-1; v_gene: TRBV4-2; d_gene: TRBD1; CDR3nt: TGTGCCAGCAGCCAAGACCAGGGGGCCGGCACTGAAGCTTTCTTT; CDR3aa: CASSQDQGAGTEAFF
abundance: .; j_gene: TRBJ2-5; v_gene: TRBV7-7; d_gene: TRBD1; CDR3nt: TGTGCTAGCAGCTTCGACAGGGAAGAGACCCAGTACTTC; CDR3aa: CASSFDREETQYF
abundance: .; j_gene: TRBJ2-5; v_gene: TRBV2; d_gene: TRBD1; CDR3nt: TGTGCCAGCGTCAAAGAGGGGGCGATGAAAGAGACCCAGTACTTC; CDR3aa: CASVKEGAMKETQYF
abundance: .; j_gene: TRBJ2-2; v_gene: TRBV4-2; d_gene: .; CDR3nt: TGTGCCAGCAGCCAAGATCCCCCCAGGGCGTCCACCGGGGAGCTGTTTTTT; CDR3aa: CASSQDPPRASTGELFF
abundance: .; j_gene: TRBJ2-1; v_gene: TRBV6-1; d_gene: TRBD1; CDR3nt: TGTGCCAGCAGTGAACCCCGGGACAGGGTAGGGGATGAGCAGTTCTTC; CDR3aa: CASSEPRDRVGDEQFF
abundance: .; j_gene: TRBJ1-6; v_gene: TRBV6-1; d_gene: TRBD1; CDR3nt: TGTGCCAGCACCGGGACAGAGAGAACTTCACCCCTCCACTTT; CDR3aa: CASTGTERTSPLHF
abundance: .; j_gene: TRBJ1-1; v_gene: TRBV10-2; d_gene: TRBD1; CDR3nt: TGCGCCAGCAGTGAGTGGGACAGGGGGCTCACTGAAGCTTTCTTT; CDR3aa: CASSEWDRGLTEAFF
abundance: .; j_gene: TRBJ2-1; v_gene: TRBV5-1; d_gene: TRBD1; CDR3nt: TGCGCCAGCAGCGGAGACAGGGGATCCTACAATGAGCAGTTCTTC; CDR3aa: CASSGDRGSYNEQFF
abundance: .; j_gene: TRBJ2-3; v_gene: TRBV7-3; d_gene: .; CDR3nt: TGTGCCAGCAGCTTAACGGCGGGGGCCACAGATACGCAGTATTTT; CDR3aa: CASSLTAGATDTQYF
abundance: .; j_gene: TRBJ2-3; v_gene: TRBV7-9; d_gene: TRBD2; CDR3nt: TGTGCCAGCAGTTTTTTAACTAGCGGGGGACCGGGTAGCACAGATACGCAGTATTTT; CDR3aa: CASSFLTSGGPGSTDTQYF
abundance: .; j_gene: TRBJ2-3; v_gene: TRBV5-4; d_gene: .; CDR3nt: TGTGCCAGCAGCTCAACGAGAGCAACCACAGATACGCAGTATTTT; CDR3aa: CASSSTRATTDTQYF
abundance: .; j_gene: TRBJ2-5; v_gene: TRBV11-2; d_gene: TRBD2; CDR3nt: TGTGCCAGCAGCTCCGGACTAGCGGGGGGCTTGGAGACCCAGTACTTC; CDR3aa: CASSSGLAGGLETQYF
abundance: .; j_gene: TRBJ2-1; v_gene: TRBV7-9; d_gene: TRBD1; CDR3nt: TGTGCCAGCAGCTTAGGGACAGGGGATAGCTCCTACAATGAGCAGTTCTTC; CDR3aa: CASSLGTGDSSYNEQFF
abundance: few; j_gene: TRBJ2-1; v_gene: TRBV9; d_gene: TRBD2; CDR3nt: TGTGCCAGCAGCGCAGGACTAGCGGGGGGAAATGAGCAGTTCTTC; CDR3aa: CASSAGLAGGNEQFF
abundance: once; j_gene: TRBJ2-7; v_gene: TRBV10-3; d_gene: TRBD1; CDR3nt: TGTGCCATCCAAGGGACAGCCTACGAGCAGTACTTC; CDR3aa: CAIQGTAYEQYF
abundance: .; j_gene: TRBJ1-4; v_gene: TRBV7-6; d_gene: .; CDR3nt: TGTGCCAGCAGCTTAGTACTAGGTGAAAAACTGTTTTTT; CDR3aa: CASSLVLGEKLFF